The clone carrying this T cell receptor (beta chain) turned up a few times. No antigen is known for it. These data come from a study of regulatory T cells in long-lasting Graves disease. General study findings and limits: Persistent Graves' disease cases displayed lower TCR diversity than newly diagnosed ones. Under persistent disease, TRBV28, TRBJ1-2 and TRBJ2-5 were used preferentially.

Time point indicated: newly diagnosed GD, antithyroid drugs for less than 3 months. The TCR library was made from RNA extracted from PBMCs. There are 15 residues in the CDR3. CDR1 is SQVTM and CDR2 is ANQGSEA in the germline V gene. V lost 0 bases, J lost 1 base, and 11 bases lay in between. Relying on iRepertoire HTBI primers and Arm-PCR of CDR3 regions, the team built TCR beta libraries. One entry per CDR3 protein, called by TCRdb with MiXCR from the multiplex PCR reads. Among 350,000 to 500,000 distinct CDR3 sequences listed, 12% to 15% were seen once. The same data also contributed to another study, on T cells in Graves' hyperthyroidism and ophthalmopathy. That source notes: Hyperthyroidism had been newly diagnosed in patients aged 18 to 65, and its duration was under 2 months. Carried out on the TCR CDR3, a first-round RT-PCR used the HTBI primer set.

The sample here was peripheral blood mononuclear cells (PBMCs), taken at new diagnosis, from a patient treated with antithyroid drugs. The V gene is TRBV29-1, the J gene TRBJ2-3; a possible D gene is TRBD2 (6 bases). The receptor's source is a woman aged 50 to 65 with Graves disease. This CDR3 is CSVEDRRARTDTQYF. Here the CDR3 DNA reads TGCAGCGTTGAAGATCGGAGGGCCCGCACAGATACGCAGTATTTT.